This T cell receptor beta chain comes out of a study of blood T cell repertoires in COVID-19. Cohorts were determined from participant-reported clinical history. Each exposed participant met a COVID-19 case in the 2 weeks preceding study entry. Using immunoSEQ multiplex PCR, the repertoire was profiled, and TCRdb retains in-frame clones only, with some absent. The sample shows around 140,000 clones, around 87% of them seen only once. Sequenced sample: PBMCs or T cells enriched from blood (not recorded which). This clonotype was obtained from a woman in her 40s who had been exposed to COVID-19.

CDR3 protein: CASSTRTGTNTGELFF. The CDR3, as DNA: TGTGCCAGCAGCACGCGGACAGGGACAAACACCGGGGAGCTGTTTTTT. The chain recombines TRBV7-2 with TRBJ2-2; 8 bases line up with TRBD1. This CDR3 comprises 16 residues. Germline CDR1 SGHTA, CDR2 FQGNSA. V lost 5 bases, J lost 2 bases, and 7 bases stayed unmatched.